The 4 T cell receptor beta chains given below trace back to one sample, sequenced in a study of blood T cell repertoires in COVID-19. TCRdb's copy holds only in-frame clones and misses some; the assay was immunoSEQ multiplex PCR. The sample has some 150,000 clones, around 85% seen once; the top ten hold roughly 2.9%. Sequenced input: peripheral blood. The receptor source for this set is a woman aged 35 to 49 with active or convalescent COVID-19.

This clone occurred once. The gene calls are TRBV10-3 and TRBJ2-5, with 7 bases matching TRBD1. CDR3 size: 15 residues. Germline loops: CDR1 ENHRY, CDR2 SYGVKD. V trimming: 1 base; J trimming: 5 bases; junction bases outside the gene matches: 7. Written as DNA, the CDR3 is TGTGCCATCAGTGAGTTAACAGGGGCAGGGGAGACCCAGTACTTC. Protein product: CAISELTGAGETQYF.

There are a few counts of this clone. The chain employs TRBV7-9 and TRBJ1-1, with 8 nucleotides matching TRBD1. With 5 bases clipped from V and 1 base from J, the junction kept 3 bases outside the gene matches. CDR3 length equals 14 residues. Germline-derived CDR1 and CDR2 are SEHNR and FQNEAQ (reference sequence). The CDR3 region is CASSPGQANTEAFF. In nucleotides, the CDR3 is TGTGCCAGCAGCCCGGGACAGGCGAACACTGAAGCTTTCTTT. The full variable domain, with the rest looked up from reference TRBV7-9 and TRBJ1-1, is DTGVSQNPRHKITKRGQNVTFRCDPISEHNRLYWYRQTLGQGPEFLTYFQNEAQLEKSRLLSDRFSAERPKGSFSTLEIQRTEQGDSAMYLCASSPGQANTEAFFGQGTRLTVV.

The gene calls are TRBV5-1 and TRBJ1-1; D is uncertain. This CDR3 has 15 amino acids. Trimming pared 4 bases from V and 5 bases from J, leaving 18 bases between. CDR1 and CDR2 from the germline V gene are SGHRS and YFSETQ. This CDR3 reads CASSRSTSTGTEAFF. As DNA, the CDR3 is TGCGCCAGCAGCCGGTCGACATCAACTGGGACTGAAGCTTTCTTT.

By sample fraction, this clone is medium-sized. The chain joins TRBV6-2 or TRBV6-3 to TRBJ2-1; tentative D call: TRBD1 (6 bases). This CDR3 comprises 15 residues. The germline V gene has CDR1 MNHEY and CDR2 SVGEGT. V dropped 4 bases and J dropped 7 bases, with 17 bases sitting between them. The CDR3 here is CASSSSPDSSNEQFF. The CDR3 bases are TGTGCCAGCAGTTCATCCCCGGACAGTAGTAATGAGCAGTTCTTC.